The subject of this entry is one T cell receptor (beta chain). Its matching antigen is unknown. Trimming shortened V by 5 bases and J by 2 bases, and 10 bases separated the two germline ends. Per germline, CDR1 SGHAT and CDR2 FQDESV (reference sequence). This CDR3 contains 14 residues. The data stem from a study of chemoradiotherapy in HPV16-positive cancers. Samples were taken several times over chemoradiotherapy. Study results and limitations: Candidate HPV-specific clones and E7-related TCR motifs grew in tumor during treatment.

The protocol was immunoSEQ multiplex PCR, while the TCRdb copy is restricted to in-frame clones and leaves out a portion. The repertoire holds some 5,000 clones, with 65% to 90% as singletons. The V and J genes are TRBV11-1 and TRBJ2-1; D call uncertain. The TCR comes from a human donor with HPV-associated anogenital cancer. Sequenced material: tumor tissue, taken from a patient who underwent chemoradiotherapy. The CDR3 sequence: CASSPPGTYNEQFF. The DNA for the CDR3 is TGTGCCAGCAGCCCGCCTGGTACCTACAATGAGCAGTTCTTC.